These T cell receptor beta chains were read from a single sample in a study of lymphopenia after photon versus proton radiotherapy. Profiled with immunoSEQ multiplex PCR; TCRdb holds only in-frame clones, not every one. The profile shows about 55,000 clones, 65% to 85% of them singletons. Material: peripheral blood, obtained from a patient treated with proton-based radiotherapy. The receptor source for this set is a man in his sixties with pancreatic cancer. Both conserved end residues are trimmed from each CDR3. Fields, in order: V gene, D gene, CDR3 protein. D genes are given only for firm matches.

TRBV14 - ASSRAGTNTEAF
TRBV2 - ASRVNFSYGYT
TRBV28 TRBD1 ASSSHRDRTKNIQY
TRBV11-2 - ASSLVSGFNTEAF
TRBV5-8 - ASSLVDEQY
TRBV27 - ASSRQAIYGYT
TRBV4-2 - ASSQETSRRGNEQF
TRBV19 TRBD2 ASRGLAGGLSYNEQF
TRBV5-6 - ASSQEGWRDTDTQY
TRBV28 - ASSSLSGRALGDTGELF
TRBV27 TRBD1 ASSKGQGRATNEKLF
TRBV6-1 - ASSPGIGQGYGYT
TRBV28 - ASSLRDEQF
TRBV5-1 - ASSLDPLSGGYT
TRBV4-2 - ASSQEILNTGELF
TRBV19 - ARGRDFDKGEQY
TRBV4-2 TRBD2 ASSQVDSGGFANTGELF
TRBV7-9 - ASSLATGLYTEAF
TRBV2 - ASRVNPGTIEAF
TRBV2 - ASSPSGVSNQPQH
TRBV7-9 TRBD2 ASSLAGGPDEQY
TRBV2 - ASSVFEWNEQF
TRBV4-3 TRBD2 ASSQTPGGGLEEQY
TRBV6-1 - ATSRQVNINEKLF
TRBV7-3 TRBD2 ASSPGLVGTGELF
TRBV7-6 - ASSLLDWSSVI
TRBV7-2 - ASSLAEGNTIY
TRBV9 TRBD2 ASSVGTSGASTDTQY
TRBV7-6 - ASSSQQGFEQY
TRBV5-1 TRBD1 ASSLARTGDGYT
TRBV30 TRBD2 AWSPSGRINEQF
TRBV7-3 - ASSLGLGEQF
TRBV30 - AWSPLGGHRTGELF
TRBV11-1 - ASSLSRGEARTDTQY
TRBV5-1 - ASSLVQGTNEKLF
TRBV4-2 - ASRTTGNNEQF
TRBV15 - ATSRGDSIHNEQF